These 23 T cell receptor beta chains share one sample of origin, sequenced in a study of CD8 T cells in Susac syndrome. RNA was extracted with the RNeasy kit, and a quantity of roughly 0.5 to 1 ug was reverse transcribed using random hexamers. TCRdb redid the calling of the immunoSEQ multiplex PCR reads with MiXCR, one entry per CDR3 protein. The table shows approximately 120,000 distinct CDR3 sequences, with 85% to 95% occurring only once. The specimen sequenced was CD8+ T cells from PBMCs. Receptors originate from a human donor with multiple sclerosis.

Here the CDR3 DNA reads TGTGCCAGCAGCCCGAGGGGGTCTGTCGACTCCCAAGAGACCCAGTACTTC. This gives the protein CASSPRGSVDSQETQYF. The V call is TRBV9, the J call TRBJ2-5, with TRBD1 as a possible D gene (6 bases). V dropped 4 bases and J dropped 1 base, with 20 bases sitting between them. The length of the CDR3 is 17 residues. Looked up from germline, CDR1 is SGDLS and CDR2 is YYNGEE.

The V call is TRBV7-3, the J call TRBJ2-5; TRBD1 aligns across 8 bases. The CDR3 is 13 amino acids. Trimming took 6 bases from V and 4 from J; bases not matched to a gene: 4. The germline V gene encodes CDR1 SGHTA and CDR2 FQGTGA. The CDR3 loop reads CASSTGGPETQYF. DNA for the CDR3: TGTGCCAGCAGTACAGGGGGGCCAGAGACCCAGTACTTC.

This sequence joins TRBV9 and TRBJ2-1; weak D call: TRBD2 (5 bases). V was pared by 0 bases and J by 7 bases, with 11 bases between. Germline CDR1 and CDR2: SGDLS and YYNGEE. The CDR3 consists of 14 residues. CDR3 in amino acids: CASSVATGWNEQFF. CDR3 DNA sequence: TGTGCCAGCAGCGTAGCGACGGGGTGGAATGAGCAGTTCTTC.

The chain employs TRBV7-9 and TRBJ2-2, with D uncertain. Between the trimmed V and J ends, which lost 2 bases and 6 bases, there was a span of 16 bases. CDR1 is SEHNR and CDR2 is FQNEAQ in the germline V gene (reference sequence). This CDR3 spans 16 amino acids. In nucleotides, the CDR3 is TGTGCCAGCAGCTTAAGTGGCAGGAGTACGGCCGGGGAGCTGTTTTTT. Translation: CASSLSGRSTAGELFF.

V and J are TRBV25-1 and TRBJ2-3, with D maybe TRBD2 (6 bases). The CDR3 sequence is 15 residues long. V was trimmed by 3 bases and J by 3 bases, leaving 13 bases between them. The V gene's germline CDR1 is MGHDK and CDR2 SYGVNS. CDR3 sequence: CASSDLWEETDTQYF. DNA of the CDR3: TGTGCCAGCAGTGATCTGTGGGAGGAGACAGATACGCAGTATTTT. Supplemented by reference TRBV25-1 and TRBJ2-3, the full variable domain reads EADIYQTPRYLVIGTGKKITLECSQTMGHDKMYWYQQDPGMELHLIHYSYGVNSTEKGDLSSESTVSRIRTEHFPLTLESARPSHTSQYLCASSDLWEETDTQYFGPGTRLTVL.

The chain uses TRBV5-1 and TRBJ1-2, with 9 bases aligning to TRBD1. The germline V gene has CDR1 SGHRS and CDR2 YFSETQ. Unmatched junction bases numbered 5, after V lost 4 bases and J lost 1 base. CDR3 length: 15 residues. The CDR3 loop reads CASSRTGDDNYGYTF. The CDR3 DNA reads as TGCGCCAGCAGCCGGACAGGGGACGATAACTATGGCTACACCTTC.

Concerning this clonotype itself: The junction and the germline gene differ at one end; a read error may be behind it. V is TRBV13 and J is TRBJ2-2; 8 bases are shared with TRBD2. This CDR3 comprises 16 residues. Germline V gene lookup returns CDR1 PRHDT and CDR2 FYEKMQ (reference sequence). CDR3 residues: CASSRGRGANTGELFF. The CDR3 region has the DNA TGTGCCAGCAGCAGAGGGCGGGGGGCGAACACCGGGGAGCTATTTTTT.

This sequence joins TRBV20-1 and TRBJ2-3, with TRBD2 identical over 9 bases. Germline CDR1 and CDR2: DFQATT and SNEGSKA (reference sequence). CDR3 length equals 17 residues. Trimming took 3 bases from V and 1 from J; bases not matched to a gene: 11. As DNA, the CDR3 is TGCAGTGCTAGGGACTTTTTTAGCGGGAGCGGCACAGATACGCAGTATTTT. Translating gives CSARDFFSGSGTDTQYF.

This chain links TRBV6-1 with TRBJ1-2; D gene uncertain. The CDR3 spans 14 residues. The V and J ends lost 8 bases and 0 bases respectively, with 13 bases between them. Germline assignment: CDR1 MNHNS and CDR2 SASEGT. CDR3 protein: CASGVRSSNYGYTF. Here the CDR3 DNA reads TGTGCCAGCGGGGTTCGGTCGTCTAACTATGGCTACACCTTC.

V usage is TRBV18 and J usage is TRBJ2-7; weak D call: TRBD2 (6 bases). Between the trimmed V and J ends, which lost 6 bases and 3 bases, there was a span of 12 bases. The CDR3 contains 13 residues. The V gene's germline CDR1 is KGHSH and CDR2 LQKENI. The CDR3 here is CASSPGLDYEQYV. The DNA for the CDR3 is TGTGCCAGCTCTCCGGGACTTGACTACGAGCAGTACGTC.

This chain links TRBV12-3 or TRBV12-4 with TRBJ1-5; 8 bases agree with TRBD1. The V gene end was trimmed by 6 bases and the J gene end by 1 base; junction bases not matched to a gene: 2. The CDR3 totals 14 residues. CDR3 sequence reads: CASRGQGSNQPQHF. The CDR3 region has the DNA TGTGCCAGCAGAGGACAGGGCAGCAATCAGCCCCAGCATTTT.

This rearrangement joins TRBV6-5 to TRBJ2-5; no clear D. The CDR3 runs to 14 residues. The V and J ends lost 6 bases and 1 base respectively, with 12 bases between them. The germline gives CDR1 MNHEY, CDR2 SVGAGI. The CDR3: CASSYVEFQETQYF. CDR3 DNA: TGTGCCAGCAGCTACGTTGAGTTCCAAGAGACCCAGTACTTC.

The CDR3 DNA reads TGTGCCAGCAGCCCTCCTGGGGGGAGCTCCTACAATGAGCAGTTCTTC. This translates into CASSPPGGSSYNEQFF. V gene TRBV9 combines with J gene TRBJ2-1, with D possibly matching TRBD2 (6 bases). Trimming stripped 4 bases from V and 0 bases from J, with 14 bases between. From germline, CDR1 is SGDLS and CDR2 YYNGEE. This CDR3 is built from 16 residues.

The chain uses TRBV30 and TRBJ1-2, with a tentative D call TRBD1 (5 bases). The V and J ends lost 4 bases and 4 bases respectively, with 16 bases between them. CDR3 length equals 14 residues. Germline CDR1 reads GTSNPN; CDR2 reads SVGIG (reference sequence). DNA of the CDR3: TGTGCCTGGACCCCCCGGGGGGAGGCCTATGGCTACACCTTC. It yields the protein CAWTPRGEAYGYTF.

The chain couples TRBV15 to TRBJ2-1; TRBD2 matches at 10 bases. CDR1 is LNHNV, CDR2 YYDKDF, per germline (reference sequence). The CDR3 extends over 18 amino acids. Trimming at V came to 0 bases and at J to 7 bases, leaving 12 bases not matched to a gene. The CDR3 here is CATSRDIPAGGPGNEQFF. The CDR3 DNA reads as TGTGCCACCAGCAGAGATATCCCAGCGGGAGGGCCTGGGAATGAGCAGTTCTTC.

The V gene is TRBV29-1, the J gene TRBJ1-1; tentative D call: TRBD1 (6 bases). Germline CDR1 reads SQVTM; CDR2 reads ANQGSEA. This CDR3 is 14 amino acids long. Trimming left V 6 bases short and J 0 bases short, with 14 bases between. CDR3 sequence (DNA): TGCAGCGTGGGAGGACAGAAGATGAACACTGAAGCTTTCTTT. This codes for CSVGGQKMNTEAFF.

CDR3 region: CASSLDGLAGGNEQFF. The CDR3 DNA is TGTGCCAGCAGTTTAGATGGGCTAGCGGGGGGCAATGAGCAGTTCTTC. The chain carries TRBV12-3 or TRBV12-4 and TRBJ2-1; 11 bases are a match to TRBD2. There are 16 residues in the CDR3. V dropped 1 base and J dropped 6; count of bases not matched to a gene: 5.

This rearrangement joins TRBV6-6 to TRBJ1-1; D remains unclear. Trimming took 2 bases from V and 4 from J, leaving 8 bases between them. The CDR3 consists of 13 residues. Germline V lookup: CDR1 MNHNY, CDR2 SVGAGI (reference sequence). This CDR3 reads CASSYSPGTEAFF. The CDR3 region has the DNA TGTGCCAGCAGTTACAGCCCGGGCACTGAAGCTTTCTTT.

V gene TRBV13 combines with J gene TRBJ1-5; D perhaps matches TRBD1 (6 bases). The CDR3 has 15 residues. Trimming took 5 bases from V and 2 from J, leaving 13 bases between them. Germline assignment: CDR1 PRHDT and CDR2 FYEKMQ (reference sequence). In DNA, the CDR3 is TGTGCCAGCAGCATACACAGGGAGGGCAATCAGCCCCAGCATTTT. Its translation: CASSIHREGNQPQHF.

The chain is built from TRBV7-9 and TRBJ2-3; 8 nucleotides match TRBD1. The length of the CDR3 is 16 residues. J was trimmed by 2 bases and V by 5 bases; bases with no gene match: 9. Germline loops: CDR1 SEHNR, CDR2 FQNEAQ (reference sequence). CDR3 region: CASSPRTGQDTDTQYF. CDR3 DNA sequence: TGTGCCAGCAGCCCCCGGACAGGGCAAGACACAGATACGCAGTATTTT.

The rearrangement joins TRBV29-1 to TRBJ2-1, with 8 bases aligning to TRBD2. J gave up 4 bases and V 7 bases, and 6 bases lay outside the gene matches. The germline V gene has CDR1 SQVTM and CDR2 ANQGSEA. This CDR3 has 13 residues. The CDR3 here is CSAAGGRYNEQFF. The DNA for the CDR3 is TGCAGCGCTGCTGGCGGGAGGTACAATGAGCAGTTCTTC.

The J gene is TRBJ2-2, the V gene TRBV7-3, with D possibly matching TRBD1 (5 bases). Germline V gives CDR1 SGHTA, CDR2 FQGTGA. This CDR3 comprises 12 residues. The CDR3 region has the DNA TGTGCTGTTGGAAGGGGTGCCGGGGAGCTGTTTTTT. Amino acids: CAVGRGAGELFF.

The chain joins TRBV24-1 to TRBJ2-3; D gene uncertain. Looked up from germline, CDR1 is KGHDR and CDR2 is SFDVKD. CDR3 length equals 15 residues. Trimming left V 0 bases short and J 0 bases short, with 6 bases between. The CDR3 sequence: CATSDLRASTDTQYF. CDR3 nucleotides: TGTGCCACCAGTGATTTGAGGGCGAGCACAGATACGCAGTATTTT.